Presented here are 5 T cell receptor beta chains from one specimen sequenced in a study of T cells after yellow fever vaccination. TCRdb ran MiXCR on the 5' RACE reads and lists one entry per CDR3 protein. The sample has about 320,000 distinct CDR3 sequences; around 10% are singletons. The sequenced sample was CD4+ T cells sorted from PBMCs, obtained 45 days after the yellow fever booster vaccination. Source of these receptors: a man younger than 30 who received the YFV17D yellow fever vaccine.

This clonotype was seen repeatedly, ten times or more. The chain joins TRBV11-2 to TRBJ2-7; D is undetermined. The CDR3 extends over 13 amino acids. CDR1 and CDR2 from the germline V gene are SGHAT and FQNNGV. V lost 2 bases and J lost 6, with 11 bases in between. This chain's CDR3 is CASSLPGSREQYF. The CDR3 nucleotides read TGTGCCAGCAGCTTACCCGGTTCCCGCGAGCAGTACTTC.

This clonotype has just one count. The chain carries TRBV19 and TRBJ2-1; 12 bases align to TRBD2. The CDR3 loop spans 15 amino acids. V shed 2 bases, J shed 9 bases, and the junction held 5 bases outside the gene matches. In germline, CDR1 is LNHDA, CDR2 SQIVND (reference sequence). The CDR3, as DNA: TGTGCCAGTAGTATACGGCTAGCGGGGGGGTTTGAGCAGTTCTTC. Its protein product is CASSIRLAGGFEQFF.

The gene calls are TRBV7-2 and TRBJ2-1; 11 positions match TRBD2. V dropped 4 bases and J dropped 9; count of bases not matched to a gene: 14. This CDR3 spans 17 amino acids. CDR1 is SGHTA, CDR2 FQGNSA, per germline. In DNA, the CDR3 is TGTGCCAGCAGCTCCCTTATGGTAGCGGGGGGGCCGATTGAGCAGTTCTTC. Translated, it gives CASSSLMVAGGPIEQFF.

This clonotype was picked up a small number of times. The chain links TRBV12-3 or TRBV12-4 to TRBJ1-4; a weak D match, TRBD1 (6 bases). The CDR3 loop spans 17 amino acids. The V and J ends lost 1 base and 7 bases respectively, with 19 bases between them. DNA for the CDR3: TGTGCCAGCAGTTTAGGAAGTGGACAGCCCAGGCGTGAAAAACTGTTTTTT. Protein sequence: CASSLGSGQPRREKLFF.

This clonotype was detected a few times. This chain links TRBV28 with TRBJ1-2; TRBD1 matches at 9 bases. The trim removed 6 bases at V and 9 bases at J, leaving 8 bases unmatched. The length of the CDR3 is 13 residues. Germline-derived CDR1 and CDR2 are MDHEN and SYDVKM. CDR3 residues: CASRTQGARRYTF. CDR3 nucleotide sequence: TGTGCCAGCAGGACACAGGGGGCGCGCCGCTACACCTTC.